The next 14 T cell receptor beta chains were all read from a single sample in a study of CD8 T cells in Susac syndrome. RNA was extracted with the RNeasy kit, and a quantity of roughly 0.5 to 1 ug was reverse transcribed using random hexamers. From the immunoSEQ multiplex PCR reads, TCRdb called clonotypes with MiXCR, one entry per CDR3 protein. The table includes 100,000 to 150,000 distinct CDR3 sequences, roughly 96% detected once. Sequenced: CD4+ T cells from PBMCs. Source of these receptors: a human donor in good health.

This sequence joins TRBV29-1 and TRBJ1-2, with D unclear. CDR1 is SQVTM, CDR2 ANQGSEA, per germline. V lost 8 bases and J 1 base, leaving 11 bases between the germline ends. The CDR3 runs 12 residues. CDR3 in DNA: TGCAGCTTCCGACCTGTTAACTATGGCTACACCTTC. Its translation: CSFRPVNYGYTF.

This chain links TRBV18 with TRBJ2-7; TRBD1 aligns across 9 bases. After removal of 1 base from V and 2 bases from J, the junction contained 6 bases not matched to a gene. The germline V gene encodes CDR1 KGHSH and CDR2 LQKENI. The CDR3 has 16 amino acids. Here the CDR3 reads CASSPLTGQGPYEQYF. The CDR3 nucleotides read TGTGCCAGCTCACCACTAACGGGACAGGGACCCTACGAGCAGTACTTC.

CDR3 residues: CASTREGRGNYGYTF. CDR3 DNA: TGTGCCAGCACGAGGGAGGGCCGCGGGAACTATGGCTACACCTTC. The chain links TRBV2 to TRBJ1-2; no clear D gene. V was shortened by 7 bases and J by 2 bases, with 17 bases between the two germline ends. In germline, CDR1 is SNHLY, CDR2 FYNNEI. This CDR3 contains 15 residues.

This rearrangement joins TRBV12-3 or TRBV12-4 to TRBJ2-2; tentatively, D is TRBD1 (5 bases). V lost 3 bases, J lost 0 bases, and 11 bases lay in between. The CDR3 has 16 residues. CDR3 sequence reads: CASSFGTGSNTGELFF. The DNA of the CDR3 is TGTGCCAGCAGTTTCGGTACAGGTTCGAACACCGGGGAGCTGTTTTTT.

The rearrangement links TRBV4-1 to TRBJ2-7; 9 nucleotides line up with TRBD2. J was trimmed by 4 bases and V by 1 base; bases with no gene match: 8. Germline V CDR1 and CDR2: MGHRA, YSYEKL. This CDR3 region has 16 residues. The chain's CDR3 is CASSQVKASGIYEQYF. The CDR3 DNA reads TGCGCCAGCAGCCAAGTAAAGGCTAGCGGGATATACGAGCAGTACTTC.

This chain connects TRBV29-1 to TRBJ2-7; D is uncertain. V was clipped by 4 bases and J by 3 bases, with 10 bases between them. This CDR3 region has 12 residues. CDR1 is SQVTM and CDR2 is ANQGSEA in the germline V gene. CDR3 DNA sequence: TGCAGCGTTGTCGAGAACTTCTACGAGCAGTACTTC. As protein: CSVVENFYEQYF.

The V call is TRBV12-3 or TRBV12-4, the J call TRBJ1-5; D not certain. This CDR3 comprises 13 residues. Between the trimmed V and J ends, which lost 4 bases and 3 bases, there was a span of 7 bases. In nucleotides, the CDR3 is TGTGCCAGCAGTTCACGAAACAATCAGCCCCAGCATTTT. It is translated as CASSSRNNQPQHF.

The rearrangement uses TRBV7-9 and TRBJ2-7, with unresolved D. The CDR3 is 14 residues long. Trimming pared 2 bases from V and 6 bases from J, leaving 14 bases between. The germline CDR1 and CDR2 sequences are SEHNR and FQNEAQ (reference sequence). For the CDR3, the DNA is TGTGCCAGCAGCTTATTGGGTGGGGTGAGCGAGCAGTACTTC. As protein: CASSLLGGVSEQYF.

The CDR3 sequence: CASTPGQGLSNYGYTF. DNA of the CDR3: TGTGCCAGCACCCCGGGACAGGGGCTCTCTAACTATGGCTACACCTTC. V gene TRBV28 combines with J gene TRBJ1-2, with 10 bases lining up with TRBD1. The CDR3 is 16 amino acids. CDR1 is MDHEN, CDR2 SYDVKM, per germline. V was clipped by 7 bases and J by 0 bases; unmatched bases: 8.

This chain's CDR3 is CASSLDRGVREKLFF. Written as DNA, the CDR3 is TGTGCCAGCAGCTTAGATCGGGGTGTTCGAGAAAAACTGTTTTTT. The chain carries TRBV7-9 and TRBJ1-4; unclear D gene. The CDR3 sequence is 15 residues long. The germline V gene has CDR1 SEHNR and CDR2 FQNEAQ (reference sequence). Trimming pared 1 base from V and 8 bases from J, leaving 14 bases between. Supplemented by reference TRBV7-9 and TRBJ1-4, the full variable domain reads DTGVSQNPRHKITKRGQNVTFRCDPISEHNRLYWYRQTLGQGPEFLTYFQNEAQLEKSRLLSDRFSAERPKGSFSTLEIQRTEQGDSAMYLCASSLDRGVREKLFFGSGTQLSVL.

The chain combines TRBV5-1 with TRBJ2-7; D might be TRBD1 (5 bases). Between the trimmed V and J ends, which lost 0 bases and 4 bases, there was a span of 14 bases. CDR1 SGHRS and CDR2 YFSETQ come from the germline V gene. This CDR3 is 15 amino acids long. As DNA, the CDR3 is TGCGCCAGCAGCTTGGATCAGGGAAGACCGTACGAGCAGTACTTC. Residues: CASSLDQGRPYEQYF.

The chain has TRBV2 and TRBJ1-5; D is unresolved. V was shortened by 5 bases and J by 4 bases, with 9 bases between the two germline ends. Per the germline V gene, CDR1 is SNHLY and CDR2 is FYNNEI. The CDR3 is made up of 13 amino acids. CDR3 residues: CASSISQNQPQHF. For the CDR3, the DNA is TGTGCCAGCAGTATTTCCCAAAATCAGCCCCAGCATTTT.

This clonotype has only one observation. J is TRBJ2-2 and V is TRBV18; D is possibly TRBD1 or TRBD2 (5 bases each). V lost 4 bases, J lost 4 bases, and 19 bases lay in between. Germline values: CDR1 KGHSH, CDR2 LQKENI. The CDR3 is 17 amino acids. CDR3 bases: TGTGCCAGCTCACTGACAGCTAGCACGGAATTCACCGGGGAGCTGTTTTTT. It codes for CASSLTASTEFTGELFF.

The chain recombines TRBV29-1 with TRBJ1-1; D perhaps matches TRBD1 (5 bases). V was pared by 8 bases and J by 4 bases, with 11 bases between. The CDR3 consists of 11 residues. Germline V gene data show CDR1 as SQVTM and CDR2 as ANQGSEA. The CDR3 DNA reads TGCAGCCTTGGGACGGCCACTGAAGCTTTCTTT. It specifies CSLGTATEAFF.